This TCR beta chain was observed in a study of circulating tumor DNA in untreated peripheral T-cell lymphoma. Findings of the study overall: Tumor-specific clonotypes were found in approximately 82% of patients.

Method: immunoSEQ multiplex PCR; TCRdb's copy keeps in-frame clones and lacks some. The table includes just under 1,100 clones, 80% detected once. This tumor tissue came from a pretreatment baseline collection. A word on this clone: The antigen is undetermined.

Sequencing used tumor tissue. The TCR comes from a human donor with peripheral T-cell lymphoma.

The CDR3 loop reads CASSPDRDGGNTIYF. The CDR3 coding sequence is TGTGCCAGCAGCCCCGACCGGGACGGAGGAAACACCATATATTTT. The chain is built from TRBV7-5 and TRBJ1-3. TRBV7-5 is a pseudogene locus. The CDR3 runs 15 residues.